This TCR beta chain was observed in a study of blood T cell repertoires in COVID-19. The CDR3 loop spans 13 amino acids. Germline CDR1 reads MDHEN; CDR2 reads SYDVKM. With 6 bases clipped from V and 7 bases from J, the junction kept 5 bases outside the gene matches. In the original processing: It was from reference gene primer amplification that nucleated cell counts were estimated. Sequenced by immunoSEQ multiplex PCR; TCRdb stores in-frame clones only, minus some. V, J and clone size are those of that table, while D and trimming were read from the DNA. The sample holds 85,000 to 100,000 clones; 70% to 85% are singletons and the top ten take roughly 17%.

Material: peripheral blood. This chain joins TRBV28 and TRBJ1-4; 7 bases line up with TRBD1. The clonotype was recovered from a woman aged 60-70 years with acute or convalescent COVID-19. CDR3 region: CASRGQAGEKLFF. The CDR3 DNA reads as TGTGCCAGCAGAGGACAGGCGGGTGAAAAACTGTTTTTT.